Listed here are 31 T cell receptor beta chains from one sample, sequenced in a study of CD8 T cells in ankylosing spondylitis. TCRdb reprocessed the 5' RACE reads with MiXCR, giving one entry per CDR3 protein. The data show some 200,000 distinct CDR3 sequences, roughly 12% seen once. The sequencing input was blood, either unsorted or a sorted T cell fraction (not recorded which). These receptors originate from a male donor with ankylosing spondylitis or in good health (not recorded which).

The chain has TRBV29-1 and TRBJ2-7; D possibly matches TRBD1 or TRBD2 (6 bases each). CDR1 and CDR2 from the germline V gene are SQVTM and ANQGSEA. V lost 4 bases, J lost 2 bases, and 12 bases lay in between. CDR3 length: 13 residues. CDR3 sequence reads: CSVVGGDTYEQYF. In DNA, the CDR3 is TGCAGCGTTGTAGGCGGGGACACCTACGAGCAGTACTTC.

A few counts support this clonotype. The chain links TRBV7-8 to TRBJ2-7; D possibly corresponds to TRBD1 (6 bases). Germline CDR1 and CDR2: SGHVS and FQNEAQ. The V and J ends lost 2 bases and 2 bases respectively, with 16 bases between them. This CDR3 contains 16 residues. In DNA, the CDR3 is TGTGCCAGCAGCTTATTAGGGGGTCTTATAGCCTACGAGCAGTACTTC. Amino acid sequence: CASSLLGGLIAYEQYF.

This clonotype appeared a few times. The rearrangement uses TRBV18 and TRBJ1-2; possibly TRBD1 for D (5 bases). This CDR3 contains 17 residues. Trimming left V 2 bases short and J 8 bases short, with 24 bases between. Per germline, CDR1 KGHSH and CDR2 LQKENI. The CDR3 protein is CASSPTRTGSLEGGYTF. Written as DNA, the CDR3 is TGTGCCAGCTCACCAACGAGAACAGGATCTTTGGAAGGAGGCTACACCTTC.

This clonotype was found a few times. The chain has TRBV11-2 and TRBJ1-1; tentatively, D is TRBD1 (5 bases). Germline V gene sequence: CDR1 SGHAT, CDR2 FQNNGV. The length of the CDR3 is 17 residues. Trimming left V 2 bases short and J 4 bases short, with 20 bases between. The CDR3 coding sequence is TGTGCCAGCAGCTTACTTCACGGGGGGTACGTGGGCACTGAAGCTTTCTTT. Its translation: CASSLLHGGYVGTEAFF.

This clonotype came up many times. The V call is TRBV5-1, the J call TRBJ1-1; tentative D call: TRBD1 (5 bases). Looked up from germline, CDR1 is SGHRS and CDR2 is YFSETQ. This CDR3 comprises 13 residues. V lost 2 bases to trimming and J lost 10 bases, with 15 bases between them. The CDR3 DNA reads TGCGCCAGCAGCTTATGGGACCCTGATGGAGCTTTCTTT. It specifies CASSLWDPDGAFF.

In its sample, this clonotype was seen many times. This chain joins TRBV5-1 and TRBJ1-1; D ambiguous. Germline V gene sequence: CDR1 SGHRS, CDR2 YFSETQ. The CDR3 loop spans 13 amino acids. The ends were cut back, 0 bases at V and 6 bases at J, with 9 bases in the middle. The CDR3: CASSLALGPEAFF. The CDR3 DNA sequence: TGCGCCAGCAGCTTGGCACTGGGCCCTGAAGCTTTCTTT. Together with reference TRBV5-1 and TRBJ1-1, the CDR3 gives the full variable domain: KAGVTQTPRYLIKTRGQQVTLSCSPISGHRSVSWYQQTPGQGLQFLFEYFSETQRNKGNFPGRFSGRQFSNSRSEMNVSTLELGDSALYLCASSLALGPEAFFGQGTRLTVV.

This clonotype was observed a handful of times. The gene calls are TRBV12-5 and TRBJ2-2; TRBD1 is a possible D gene (6 bases). The V and J ends lost 1 base and 4 bases respectively, with 10 bases between them. The V gene's germline CDR1 is LGHNT and CDR2 FRNRAP. The CDR3 has 15 residues. This chain's CDR3 is CASGLGQVSTGELFF. As DNA, the CDR3 is TGTGCTAGTGGTTTGGGACAGGTATCCACCGGGGAGCTGTTTTTT.

The rearrangement uses TRBV15 and TRBJ1-4; D gene uncertain. Between the trimmed V and J ends, which lost 8 bases and 2 bases, there was a span of 15 bases. This CDR3 has 15 amino acids. In germline, CDR1 is LNHNV, CDR2 YYDKDF (reference sequence). CDR3 amino acids: CATGRGLATNEKLFF. The CDR3 region has the DNA TGTGCCACCGGAAGAGGACTGGCGACTAATGAAAAACTGTTTTTT.

There are many counts of this clonotype. The V and J genes are TRBV27 and TRBJ2-1, with D unresolved. From germline, CDR1 is MNHEY and CDR2 SMNVEV (reference sequence). The CDR3 totals 12 residues. V was trimmed by 6 bases and J by 7 bases, leaving 10 bases between them. CDR3 sequence: CASSHSRNEQFF. DNA for the CDR3: TGTGCCAGCAGCCACTCTCGGAATGAGCAGTTCTTC.

This sequence joins TRBV30 and TRBJ2-3, with D hard to call. V was pared by 0 bases and J by 2 bases, with 6 bases between. From germline, CDR1 is GTSNPN and CDR2 SVGIG (reference sequence). The CDR3 consists of 13 residues. The CDR3 here is CAWSVTLTDTQYF. The DNA for the CDR3 is TGTGCCTGGAGTGTCACACTCACAGATACGCAGTATTTT. Full variable domain (outside the CDR3, taken from reference TRBV30 and TRBJ2-3): SQTIHQWPATLVQPVGSPLSLECTVEGTSNPNLYWYRQAAGRGLQLLFYSVGIGQISSEVPQNLSASRPQDRQFILSSKKLLLSDSGFYLCAWSVTLTDTQYFGPGTRLTVL.

There are a few counts of this clonotype. The chain recombines TRBV29-1 with TRBJ2-1; D may be TRBD2 (6 bases). CDR1 is SQVTM, CDR2 ANQGSEA, per germline. The CDR3 has 12 residues. Trimming stripped 7 bases from V and 3 bases from J, with 10 bases between. The CDR3 loop reads CSAGGYYNEQFF. CDR3 nucleotides: TGCAGCGCTGGGGGGTACTACAATGAGCAGTTCTTC.

V and J are TRBV4-1 and TRBJ2-1; D remains unclear. Germline-derived CDR1 and CDR2 are MGHRA and YSYEKL. The length of the CDR3 is 13 residues. The V gene lost 6 bases and the J gene lost 6 bases, with 12 bases spanning the gap. CDR3 sequence reads: CASSKVAANEQFF. In DNA form, the CDR3 reads TGCGCCAGCAGTAAGGTAGCTGCCAATGAGCAGTTCTTC.

There are many counts of this clonotype. The chain employs TRBV6-2 or TRBV6-3 and TRBJ2-1; 7 nucleotides line up with TRBD2. CDR1 and CDR2 (germline): MNHEY, SVGEGT. The CDR3 is 17 residues long. The J segment lost 4 bases and the V segment lost 4 bases, leaving 13 bases of the junction unmatched. CDR3 residues: CASSSLADSVRYNEQFF. The CDR3 nucleotides are TGTGCCAGCAGTTCGCTAGCGGACTCGGTCAGATACAATGAGCAGTTCTTC.

This clonotype appeared a few times. This rearrangement joins TRBV12-3 or TRBV12-4 to TRBJ2-1; the match to TRBD1 covers 9 bases. Trimming took 5 bases from V and 7 from J; bases not matched to a gene: 3. The length of the CDR3 is 13 residues. CDR3 nucleotides: TGTGCCAGCAGTCGGACAGGGGTGAATGAGCAGTTCTTC. Its translation is CASSRTGVNEQFF.

The sample holds many counts of this clonotype. The rearrangement joins TRBV29-1 to TRBJ2-1; D is undetermined. Germline V CDR1 and CDR2: SQVTM, ANQGSEA. The CDR3 is 14 amino acids. V was pared by 7 bases and J by 0 bases, with 13 bases between. CDR3 sequence: CSGGGSSSYNEQFF. The DNA for the CDR3 is TGCAGCGGGGGTGGCTCGAGCTCCTACAATGAGCAGTTCTTC.

The chain couples TRBV5-1 to TRBJ2-1; D perhaps matches TRBD2 (5 bases). The CDR3 consists of 14 residues. Germline assignment: CDR1 SGHRS and CDR2 YFSETQ. V was clipped by 4 bases and J by 4 bases, with 12 bases between them. CDR3 sequence reads: CASSVPPGYNEQFF. CDR3 nucleotide sequence: TGCGCCAGCAGCGTCCCCCCGGGATACAATGAGCAGTTCTTC.

The rearrangement links TRBV2 to TRBJ2-1; D uncertain. V was shortened by 7 bases and J by 8 bases, with 12 bases between the two germline ends. This CDR3 is built from 12 residues. Germline V gene sequence: CDR1 SNHLY, CDR2 FYNNEI. CDR3 nucleotides: TGTGCCAGCACCAAAGCCCCCGATGAGCAGTTCTTC. Its translation is CASTKAPDEQFF.

This clonotype has just a few counts. This chain connects TRBV6-1 to TRBJ2-7; D is ambiguous. CDR3 length: 10 amino acids. With 5 bases removed from V and 3 bases from J, the gap between germline ends came to 2 bases. Germline values: CDR1 MNHNS, CDR2 SASEGT. As DNA, the CDR3 is TGTGCCAGCAGTAACTACGAGCAGTACTTC. This encodes CASSNYEQYF.

This clonotype was counted a few times. CDR3 coding DNA: TGTGCCAGCAGCTCCCGGGACAGTGGACCTTACGAGCAGTACTTC. Protein sequence: CASSSRDSGPYEQYF. The V call is TRBV21-1, the J call TRBJ2-7; the table's TRBD1 call for D was not verified on the DNA. TRBV21-1 has pseudogene status. This CDR3 is built from 15 residues.

The table lists this clonotype with a few counts. V is TRBV7-8 and J is TRBJ2-7; 8 bases are a match to TRBD2. The CDR3 is 14 amino acids. Germline CDR1 and CDR2: SGHVS and FQNEAQ. V lost 7 bases to trimming and J lost 4 bases; unmatched junction nucleotides: 9. CDR3 nucleotides: TGTGCCAGCACCCTCGGGGGGGGGCCTTACGAGCAGTACTTC. This encodes CASTLGGGPYEQYF.

This sequence joins TRBV20-1 and TRBJ2-1, with 15 bases that match TRBD2. This CDR3 comprises 16 residues. Germline V lookup: CDR1 DFQATT, CDR2 SNEGSKA (reference sequence). J was trimmed by 4 bases and V by 3 bases; bases with no gene match: 4. CDR3 sequence: CSARDGTSGRYNEQFF. The CDR3 DNA follows: TGCAGTGCTAGGGACGGGACTAGCGGGAGGTACAATGAGCAGTTCTTC.

Ten or more counts support this clonotype. This chain joins TRBV29-1 and TRBJ2-7; TRBD1 aligns across 8 bases. V lost 2 bases to trimming and J lost 1 base; unmatched junction nucleotides: 7. The germline V gene encodes CDR1 SQVTM and CDR2 ANQGSEA. CDR3 length: 15 residues. The CDR3, as DNA: TGCAGCGTTGAATCCCAGGACAGGGCTTCCTACGAGCAGTACTTC. Translated: CSVESQDRASYEQYF.

This clonotype was recorded a few times. The CDR3 protein is CARVRGQARQETQYF. The CDR3 bases are TGTGCCAGGGTTCGTGGACAGGCCCGCCAAGAGACCCAGTACTTC. V is TRBV28 and J is TRBJ2-5, with 7 nucleotides matching TRBD1. The junction had 11 bases not matched to a gene; V was cut back by 9 bases and J by 1 base. The CDR3 covers 15 residues. Per the germline V gene, CDR1 is MDHEN and CDR2 is SYDVKM.

This clonotype was found once. The genes are TRBV19 and TRBJ2-7, with D hard to call. V gave up 7 bases and J gave up 3 bases, with 16 bases separating them. This CDR3 is 14 amino acids long. Per the germline V gene, CDR1 is LNHDA and CDR2 is SQIVND (reference sequence). CDR3 sequence reads: CASTAPSGYYEQYF. The CDR3 bases are TGTGCCAGTACCGCCCCTTCCGGGTACTACGAGCAGTACTTC.

There are a few counts of this clonotype. The chain carries TRBV7-9 and TRBJ2-7, with no clear D. This CDR3 comprises 15 residues. V was clipped by 0 bases and J by 4 bases, with 13 bases between them. Germline V gene sequence: CDR1 SEHNR, CDR2 FQNEAQ (reference sequence). This CDR3 reads CASSLALGLPYEQYF. As DNA, the CDR3 is TGTGCCAGCAGCTTAGCGTTGGGCCTTCCTTACGAGCAGTACTTC.

This clonotype was found once. J is TRBJ2-7 and V is TRBV4-1; maybe TRBD2 (5 bases). The CDR3 extends over 17 amino acids. Germline V gene sequence: CDR1 MGHRA, CDR2 YSYEKL. The V gene lost 0 bases and the J gene lost 0 bases, with 15 bases spanning the gap. This CDR3 is CASSQEHGLYSSYEQYF. CDR3 nucleotides: TGCGCCAGCAGCCAAGAACATGGACTGTACTCCTCCTACGAGCAGTACTTC.

In its sample, this clonotype was seen a few times. The V and J genes are TRBV7-9 and TRBJ2-5; no clear D. The V gene's germline CDR1 is SEHNR and CDR2 FQNEAQ (reference sequence). The CDR3 is made up of 15 amino acids. V dropped 2 bases and J dropped 5 bases, with 15 bases sitting between them. CDR3 sequence reads: CASSLIQGLTETQYF. In DNA, the CDR3 is TGTGCCAGCAGCTTAATCCAAGGGCTAACGGAGACCCAGTACTTC.

The sample holds a few counts of this clonotype. The chain uses TRBV11-2 and TRBJ2-7; 7 bases match TRBD2. CDR3 length equals 13 residues. Germline CDR1 SGHAT, CDR2 FQNNGV. With 4 bases clipped from V and 4 bases from J, the junction kept 4 bases outside the gene matches. The CDR3 region has the DNA TGTGCCAGCAGCTCCGGACTAGTTTACGAGCAGTACTTC. This sequence encodes CASSSGLVYEQYF.

The chain recombines TRBV30 with TRBJ2-1; 7 nucleotides align to TRBD1. The CDR3 runs 12 residues. The ends lost 7 bases at V and 4 bases at J; junction bases unmatched: 4. CDR1 GTSNPN and CDR2 SVGIG come from the germline V gene (reference sequence). CDR3 sequence reads: CASDRDYNEQFF. The CDR3 DNA reads TGTGCCTCTGACAGGGATTACAATGAGCAGTTCTTC.

The rearrangement joins TRBV5-1 to TRBJ2-1; 9 nucleotides agree with TRBD2. There are 15 residues in the CDR3. Losses at the gene ends were 4 bases for V and 2 bases for J; bases not matched to a gene: 4. Germline V lookup: CDR1 SGHRS, CDR2 YFSETQ. The CDR3 protein is CASSISGSTYNEQFF. The CDR3 nucleotides are TGCGCCAGCAGCATTAGCGGGAGCACCTACAATGAGCAGTTCTTC.

The chain employs TRBV7-9 and TRBJ2-7; TRBD1 matches at 10 bases. Trimming took 4 bases from V and 4 from J; bases not matched to a gene: 7. The germline V gene encodes CDR1 SEHNR and CDR2 FQNEAQ (reference sequence). The CDR3 is 15 residues long. Here the CDR3 reads CASSSPGGQGYEQYF. In nucleotides, the CDR3 is TGTGCCAGCAGCTCCCCGGGGGGACAGGGGTACGAGCAGTACTTC.